The rows below give T cell receptor beta chains drawn from one sample of a study of beta chain features in type 1 diabetes. Only in-frame clones appear in the TCRdb table, and some are missing; sequencing was by immunoSEQ multiplex PCR. Of about 640,000 clones detected, roughly 12% appear once; the ten largest clones hold around 0.12%. Sample: naive CD4+ T cells from blood. These receptors came from a man aged 30 to 39 with type 1 diabetes. Both conserved end residues are part of each CDR3. A D gene is named only where the DNA matches it firmly. Size values are once, few and many counts, or a class for expanded clones, and some rows have none.

>.|TRBD2|TRBV30|TRBJ2-2
TGTGCCTGGAGTGTAACTAGCGGGGCGCAGATCGCCGGGGAGCTGTTTTTT
CAWSVTSGAQIAGELFF
>.|.|TRBV28|TRBJ1-2
TGTGCCAGCAGTTTATCGCAAGCAGCAACTAACTATGGCTACACCTTC
CASSLSQAATNYGYTF
>few|.|TRBV5-6|TRBJ1-1
TGTGCCAGCAGCTTGTTGAAGGAGAGGGACACTGAAGCTTTCTTT
CASSLLKERDTEAFF
>few|TRBD1|TRBV19|TRBJ1-5
TGTGCCAGTAGTAGACAGGGGAGTAGAAACCAGCCCCAGCATTTT
CASSRQGSRNQPQHF
>few|.|TRBV7-9|TRBJ2-7
TGTGCCAGCAGCTTAGATGCGTGGGACGGTTACTACGAGCAGTACTTC
CASSLDAWDGYYEQYF
>few|TRBD1|TRBV29-1|TRBJ1-4
TGCAGCGTTGAATTACAGGGGGTCGGTGAAAAACTGTTTTTT
CSVELQGVGEKLFF
>few|.|TRBV19|TRBJ2-3
TGTGCCAGTAGTATAGTCAGCGGTACAGATACGCAGTATTTT
CASSIVSGTDTQYF
>.|.|TRBV2|TRBJ2-7
TGTGCCAGCAGAGGGAGCTCCTACGAGCAGTACTTC
CASRGSSYEQYF
>.|.|TRBV20-1|TRBJ2-7
TGCAGTGCGGCAGGGTCAGGAGAGCAGTACTTC
CSAAGSGEQYF
>.|.|TRBV5-4|TRBJ2-3
TGTGCCAGCAGCTTGGGAACCGGGGTCTCAGATACGCAGTATTTT
CASSLGTGVSDTQYF
>few|.|TRBV5-1|TRBJ2-6
TGCGCCAGCAGCTTGTCTTCACAGACTGGGGCCAACGTCCTGACTTTC
CASSLSSQTGANVLTF
>.|.|TRBV7-8|TRBJ2-1
TGTGTGGGAGATGAGCAGTTCTTC
CVGDEQFF
>.|.|TRBV2|TRBJ2-2
TGTGCCAGCAGTGAAACCAGGGGTGAGACCGGGGAGCTGTTTTTT
CASSETRGETGELFF
>.|.|TRBV18|TRBJ2-4
TGTGCCAGCTCACCAAGAGGCGAGAATACGGGGGAGCAAATACTAGCCAAAAACATTCAGTACTTC
CASSPRGENTGEQILAKNIQYF
>.|.|TRBV4-2|TRBJ1-2
TGTGCCAGCAGCCAAGAGTCGGGTTCCAACTATGGCTACACCTTC
CASSQESGSNYGYTF
>.|.|TRBV7-2|TRBJ1-2
TGTGCCAGCAGCTTAGACATTGGGCCCTATGGCTACACCTTC
CASSLDIGPYGYTF
>.|TRBD1|TRBV29-1|TRBJ2-2
TGCAGCGGACGACAGGGGGCGGACACCGGGGAGCTGTTTTTT
CSGRQGADTGELFF
>few|TRBD1|TRBV6-5|TRBJ2-5
TGTGCCAGCAGTTATCCGGGACAGCAAGAGACCCAGTACTTC
CASSYPGQQETQYF
>.|.|TRBV18|TRBJ1-3
TGTGCCAGCTCACCCTCCTCGCCGGGCCCTGGAAACACCATATATTTT
CASSPSSPGPGNTIYF
>.|.|TRBV7-3|TRBJ2-1
TGTGCCAGCAGCTCACATCCCGGAGGGGGCGATGAGCAGTTCTTC
CASSSHPGGGDEQFF
>.|.|TRBV5-1|TRBJ2-3
TGCGCCAGCAGCTTTGCGGGCTCCTTCACAGATACGCAGTATTTT
CASSFAGSFTDTQYF
>.|.|TRBV9|TRBJ1-2
TGTGCCAGCAGCTCTGGGGAAAACTATGGCTACACCTTC
CASSSGENYGYTF
>few|.|TRBV9|TRBJ1-2
TGTGCCAGCAGCGTAACCCGTGAGGGTCGTCCTAATGGCTACACCTTC
CASSVTREGRPNGYTF
>.|.|TRBV29-1|TRBJ1-2
TGCAGCGGGGCGTCGGGAGACTATGGCTACACCTTC
CSGASGDYGYTF
>.|TRBD1|TRBV2|TRBJ1-6
TGTGCCAGCACCGGACAGGGTAATTCACCCCTCCACTTT
CASTGQGNSPLHF
>.|.|TRBV25-1|TRBJ2-3
TGTGCCAGCAGCCCCTTGGGGGGGGCCTCGGATACGCAGTATTTT
CASSPLGGASDTQYF
>.|.|TRBV28|TRBJ1-6
TGTGCCAGCAGTTCCCCTGCAGGTTCACCCCTCCACTTT
CASSSPAGSPLHF
>.|.|TRBV7-2|TRBJ1-2
TGTGCCAGCAGCTTAGCGGGGGGACGCAACTATGGCTACACCTTC
CASSLAGGRNYGYTF
>few|.|TRBV5-6|TRBJ1-4
TGTGCCAGCAGCTTGCCGGACCAAGAAGGAGAAAAACTGTTTTTT
CASSLPDQEGEKLFF
>few|TRBD1|TRBV7-2|TRBJ2-7
TGTGCCAGCAGCTTAGCCCAGGGGGCGGGTGAGCAGTACTTC
CASSLAQGAGEQYF
>.|.|TRBV19|TRBJ2-1
TGTGCCAGTAGTCCCACCCAGACTAGTTATGGGCAGTTCTTC
CASSPTQTSYGQFF
>.|.|TRBV29-1|TRBJ2-2
TGCAGCGTTGGCGGGCTCACCGGGGAGCTGTTTTTT
CSVGGLTGELFF
>few|.|TRBV30|TRBJ2-7
TGTGCCTGGAGTACCCGGGCCCTGGGCTACGAGCAGTACTTC
CAWSTRALGYEQYF
>few|.|TRBV6-5|TRBJ1-2
TGTGCCACCTCGACACAAGGGACTTACTATGGCTACACCTTC
CATSTQGTYYGYTF
>.|.|TRBV9|TRBJ1-2
TGTGCCAGCAGCGTAGCTACATGGGATGACGGCTATGGCTACACCTTC
CASSVATWDDGYGYTF
>few|.|TRBV25-1|TRBJ2-2
TGTGCCAGCAGTGAATATTCCGGGTTCGGGGAGCTGTTTTTT
CASSEYSGFGELFF
>few|.|TRBV29-1|TRBJ1-3
TGCAGCGTTGGCCTCACGTCGGGGTGGGGAAACACCATATATTTT
CSVGLTSGWGNTIYF
>few|.|TRBV12-5|TRBJ2-1
TGTGCTAGTGGCTCTTCAGGGCGGGAGCAGTTCTTC
CASGSSGREQFF
>.|.|TRBV2|TRBJ2-3
TGTGCCAGCAGTGAAGAGGCAGTGACTTCCACAGATACGCAGTATTTT
CASSEEAVTSTDTQYF
>.|.|TRBV5-4|TRBJ2-7
TGTGCCAGCAGCCCGCGGGACCCTACCTACGAGCAGTACTTC
CASSPRDPTYEQYF
>.|TRBD1|TRBV12-5|TRBJ2-7
TGTGCTAGTGGTACCGGGACAGAAGCCTACGAGCAGTACTTC
CASGTGTEAYEQYF
>.|TRBD2|TRBV13|TRBJ2-7
TGTGCCAGCAGCTTAGAACCGGGGGGCTCCTACGAGCAGTACTTC
CASSLEPGGSYEQYF
>few|.|TRBV5-6|TRBJ1-2
TGTGCCAGCAGCCCCCCGGGAGTTCGCGGCTACACCTTC
CASSPPGVRGYTF
>.|.|TRBV7-2|TRBJ1-6
TGTGCCAGCAGCTTAGGAGACAGCTTATATTCACCCCTCCACTTT
CASSLGDSLYSPLHF
>.|.|TRBV18|TRBJ1-1
TGTGCCAGCTCACCTCAGTCCACCCAGAACACTGAAGCTTTCTTT
CASSPQSTQNTEAFF
>.|.|TRBV6-5|TRBJ1-2
TGTGCCAGCAGACCCCTTTCGTCGGGGGACGATGGCTACACCTTC
CASRPLSSGDDGYTF
>few|.|TRBV7-2|TRBJ2-5
TGTGCCAGCAGCTTAGATGGGGTCAGCTCCCTCGGAGAGACCCAGTACTTC
CASSLDGVSSLGETQYF
>few|.|TRBV6-5|TRBJ1-2
TGTGCCAGCAGCTCCAGCTATGGCTACACCTTC
CASSSSYGYTF
>.|.|TRBV4-1|TRBJ1-5
TGCGCCAGCAGCCATGGAAATCGACCAGGGGGCAATCAGCCCCAGCATTTT
CASSHGNRPGGNQPQHF
>.|.|TRBV5-1|TRBJ1-2
TGCGCCAGCAGCGATCCAGGGTATGGCTACACCTTC
CASSDPGYGYTF
>few|.|TRBV15|TRBJ1-5
TGTGCCACCAGCAGGGACAGAAGCAATCAGCCCCAGCATTTT
CATSRDRSNQPQHF
>few|.|TRBV7-2|TRBJ2-1
TGTGCCAGCAGCTTAGTGGCACTCCTGGACAATGAGCAGTTCTTC
CASSLVALLDNEQFF